The 10 T cell receptor beta chains reported below all come from one sample, sequenced in a study of blood T cell repertoires in COVID-19. Sequencing used immunoSEQ multiplex PCR; TCRdb keeps in-frame clones, though not all of them. The sample includes a few hundred thousand clones, roughly four fifths of them seen just once. Sequenced input: PBMCs or T cells enriched from blood (not recorded which). The receptors here all came from a woman aged 45 to 65 who had recovered from COVID-19.

This chain joins TRBV6-2 or TRBV6-3 and TRBJ2-1, with 12 bases fitting TRBD2. The CDR3 extends over 17 amino acids. Germline V gene data show CDR1 as MNHEY and CDR2 as SVGEGT. Trimming removed 5 bases from V and 6 bases from J; junction bases left unmatched: 11. The CDR3 sequence is CASSLELLAGGGNEQFF. The CDR3 coding sequence is TGTGCCAGCAGTCTCGAACTACTAGCGGGAGGTGGCAATGAGCAGTTCTTC.

The chain couples TRBV18 to TRBJ2-1; D may be TRBD2 (7 bases). V was cut by 0 bases and J by 0 bases, with 18 bases left in between. Germline V gene sequence: CDR1 KGHSH, CDR2 LQKENI. The CDR3 covers 19 residues. CDR3 in amino acids: CASSPPIPGGVSSYNEQFF. The CDR3 coding sequence is TGTGCCAGCTCACCACCAATCCCGGGGGGCGTTAGCTCCTACAATGAGCAGTTCTTC. Full variable domain (missing parts from reference TRBV18 and TRBJ2-1): NAGVMQNPRHLVRRRGQEARLRCSPMKGHSHVYWYRQLPEEGLKFMVYLQKENIIDESGMPKERFSAEFPKEGPSILRIQQVVRGDSAAYFCASSPPIPGGVSSYNEQFFGPGTRLTVL.

V usage is TRBV18 and J usage is TRBJ2-1; 12 bases align to TRBD2. The CDR3 is 16 residues long. Germline CDR1 is KGHSH and CDR2 is LQKENI. Unmatched junction bases numbered 5, after V lost 0 bases and J lost 8 bases. The CDR3 region has the DNA TGTGCCAGCTCACCACCTCAAGGACTAGCGGGGTATGAGCAGTTCTTC. Residues: CASSPPQGLAGYEQFF.

J is TRBJ2-5 and V is TRBV5-1; 7 positions agree with TRBD2. The germline CDR1 and CDR2 sequences are SGHRS and YFSETQ. The ends lost 6 bases at V and 1 base at J; junction bases unmatched: 6. The CDR3 runs to 14 residues. CDR3 residues: CASMTGGTQETQYF. CDR3 sequence (DNA): TGCGCCAGCATGACCGGGGGGACCCAAGAGACCCAGTACTTC.

Of note for this clone: The sample holds other DNA sequences that translate to the same CDR3. The gene calls are TRBV3-1 (or the pseudogene TRBV3-2) and TRBJ2-5; D not resolved. Trimming removed 1 base at V and 1 base at J, with 7 bases between. The CDR3 covers 14 residues. From germline, CDR1 is LGHDT and CDR2 YNNKEL (reference sequence). DNA of the CDR3: TGTGCCAGCAGCCAAGGACTCGCCCAAGAGACCCAGTACTTC. This codes for CASSQGLAQETQYF.

In this sample, this clone turned up a few times. The chain employs TRBV7-9 and TRBJ1-2; tentatively, D is TRBD1 (6 bases). Trimming took 5 bases from V and 10 from J, leaving 17 bases between them. The CDR3 loop spans 13 amino acids. The germline V gene has CDR1 SEHNR and CDR2 FQNEAQ (reference sequence). The CDR3 bases are TGTGCCAGCAGCGTTTCAGGACAGAACCTCTACACCTTC. Residues: CASSVSGQNLYTF. The full variable domain, with the rest looked up from reference TRBV7-9 and TRBJ1-2, is DTGVSQNPRHKITKRGQNVTFRCDPISEHNRLYWYRQTLGQGPEFLTYFQNEAQLEKSRLLSDRFSAERPKGSFSTLEIQRTEQGDSAMYLCASSVSGQNLYTFGSGTRLTVV.

The J gene is TRBJ1-2, the V gene TRBV7-2; no firm D call. In germline, CDR1 is SGHTA, CDR2 FQGNSA. The CDR3 loop spans 14 amino acids. Trimming cost V 1 base and J 14 bases, with 20 bases left between them. CDR3 region: CASSLDAAPWSETF. CDR3 coding DNA: TGTGCCAGCAGCTTAGATGCGGCGCCTTGGTCTGAGACCTTC.

The rearrangement links TRBV7-2 to TRBJ2-7, with D maybe TRBD1 (5 bases). Germline lookup yields CDR1 SGHTA and CDR2 FQGNSA. The CDR3 is 14 amino acids. The V end lost 2 bases, the J end lost 2 bases, and 10 bases lay between the germline ends. The CDR3 is CASSLTWGPYEQYF. The CDR3 DNA reads as TGTGCCAGCAGCTTAACTTGGGGCCCCTACGAGCAGTACTTC.

The chain couples TRBV18 to TRBJ1-4, with D tentatively TRBD1 (6 bases). Germline V gene data show CDR1 as KGHSH and CDR2 as LQKENI. Trimming cost V 4 bases and J 0 bases, with 18 bases left between them. This CDR3 spans 18 amino acids. CDR3 loop: CASSLVGAGGTTNEKLFF. The CDR3 DNA reads as TGTGCCAGCTCACTTGTGGGAGCTGGGGGCACAACTAATGAAAAACTGTTTTTT.

V usage is TRBV6-4 and J usage is TRBJ1-5, with a weak D call TRBD1 (5 bases). Germline values: CDR1 MRHNA, CDR2 SNTAGT. V was clipped by 10 bases and J by 13 bases, with 20 bases between them. The CDR3 has 12 residues. Here the CDR3 DNA reads TGTGCCACCTCAAAATTTTCAAGGGGACAGCATTTT. Protein: CATSKFSRGQHF.